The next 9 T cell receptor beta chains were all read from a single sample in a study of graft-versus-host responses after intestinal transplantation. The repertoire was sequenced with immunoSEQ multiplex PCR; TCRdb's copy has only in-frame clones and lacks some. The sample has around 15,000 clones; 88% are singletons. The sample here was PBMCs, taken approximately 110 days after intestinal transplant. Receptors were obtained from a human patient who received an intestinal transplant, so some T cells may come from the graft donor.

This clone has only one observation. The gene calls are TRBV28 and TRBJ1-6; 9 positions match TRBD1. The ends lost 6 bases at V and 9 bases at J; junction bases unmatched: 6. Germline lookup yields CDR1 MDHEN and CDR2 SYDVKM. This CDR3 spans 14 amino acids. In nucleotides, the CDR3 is TGTGCCAGCAGCTTAACAGGGGGCACTTCACCCCTCCACTTT. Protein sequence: CASSLTGGTSPLHF.

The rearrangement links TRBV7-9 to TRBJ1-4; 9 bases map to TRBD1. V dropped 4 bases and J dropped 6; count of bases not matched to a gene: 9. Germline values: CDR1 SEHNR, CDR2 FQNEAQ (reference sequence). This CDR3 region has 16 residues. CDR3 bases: TGTGCCAGCAGCTCCAGGACAGGGGCAGGGGATGAAAAACTGTTTTTT. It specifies CASSSRTGAGDEKLFF.

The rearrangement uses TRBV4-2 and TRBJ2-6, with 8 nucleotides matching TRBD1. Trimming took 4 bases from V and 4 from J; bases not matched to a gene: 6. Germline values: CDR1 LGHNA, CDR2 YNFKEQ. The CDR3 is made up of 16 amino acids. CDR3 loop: CASSRGQAQGANVLTF. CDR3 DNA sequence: TGTGCCAGCAGCCGGGGACAGGCCCAGGGGGCCAACGTCCTGACTTTC.

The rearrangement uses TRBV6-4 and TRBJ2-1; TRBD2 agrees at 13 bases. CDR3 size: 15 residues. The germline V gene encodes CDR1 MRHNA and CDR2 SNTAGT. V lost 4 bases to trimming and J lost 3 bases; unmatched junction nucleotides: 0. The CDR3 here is CASSGTSGSYNEQFF. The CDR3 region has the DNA TGTGCCAGCAGTGGGACTAGCGGGAGCTACAATGAGCAGTTCTTC.

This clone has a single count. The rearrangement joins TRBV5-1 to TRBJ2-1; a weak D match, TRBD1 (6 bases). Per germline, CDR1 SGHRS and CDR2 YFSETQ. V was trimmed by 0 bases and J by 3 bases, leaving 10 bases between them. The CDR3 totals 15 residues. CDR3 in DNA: TGCGCCAGCAGCTTGGGGGACAAATTCTACAATGAGCAGTTCTTC. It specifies CASSLGDKFYNEQFF.

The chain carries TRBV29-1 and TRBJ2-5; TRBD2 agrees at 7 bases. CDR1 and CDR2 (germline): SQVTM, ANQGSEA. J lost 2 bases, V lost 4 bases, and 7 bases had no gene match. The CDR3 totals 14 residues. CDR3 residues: CSVVLAVLQETQYF. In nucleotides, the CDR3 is TGCAGCGTTGTGCTAGCGGTGTTACAAGAGACCCAGTACTTC.

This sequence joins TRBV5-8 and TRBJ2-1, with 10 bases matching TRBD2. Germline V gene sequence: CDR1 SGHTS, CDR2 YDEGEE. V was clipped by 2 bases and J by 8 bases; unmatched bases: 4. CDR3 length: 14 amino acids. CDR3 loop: CASSLAGGGDEQFF. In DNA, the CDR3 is TGTGCCAGCAGCTTAGCGGGAGGGGGGGATGAGCAGTTCTTC.

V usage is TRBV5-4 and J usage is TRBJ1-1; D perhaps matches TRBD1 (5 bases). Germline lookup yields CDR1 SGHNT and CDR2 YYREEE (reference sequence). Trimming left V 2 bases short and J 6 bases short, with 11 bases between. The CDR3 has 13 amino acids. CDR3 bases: TGTGCCAGCAGCTTTGGCTTAGGGGCTGAAGCTTTCTTT. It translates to CASSFGLGAEAFF. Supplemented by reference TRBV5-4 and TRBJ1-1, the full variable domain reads ETGVTQSPTHLIKTRGQQVTLRCSSQSGHNTVSWYQQALGQGPQFIFQYYREEENGRGNFPPRFSGLQFPNYSSELNVNALELDDSALYLCASSFGLGAEAFFGQGTRLTVV.

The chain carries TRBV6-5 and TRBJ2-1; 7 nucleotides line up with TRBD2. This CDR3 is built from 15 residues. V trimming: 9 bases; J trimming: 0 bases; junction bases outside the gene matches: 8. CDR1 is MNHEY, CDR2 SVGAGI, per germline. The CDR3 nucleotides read TGTGCCAGTCGACTAGCTGCGAGCTCCTACAATGAGCAGTTCTTC. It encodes CASRLAASSYNEQFF.